The entry below describes one T cell receptor (beta chain). Its antigen specificity is not known. No base qualities exist here, and no much larger clone lies one base off it. CDR1 and CDR2 (SGHTA, FQGTGA) derive from the germline V gene. V is trimmed back by 5 bases and J by 4 bases, and the junction contains 10 bases that no gene match accounts for. From its cysteine to its phenylalanine, the CDR3 spans 16 amino acids. Only the CDR3 DNA is retained, 48 bases long and in frame from the first base. Naive T cells were defined as viable CD3+CD4+ or CD3+CD8+ cells that were CCR7+CD45RA+CD45RO-CD95-CD27+CD28+. On the day of marrow donation, related bone marrow donors gave peripheral blood samples. Peripheral blood and bone marrow mononuclear cells were isolated by Ficoll-Hypaque density centrifugation and were cryopreserved. Sorting of CD4+ and CD8+ T cells, including naive and memory subsets, was performed by FACS on a FACSAria II.

This record comes from a study of T cells after posttransplantation cyclophosphamide (dated by TCRdb to 2015 to 2016). With respect to the entire study: Using TRB sequencing, the study followed how the T cell repertoire rebuilt after myeloablative bone marrow transplantation with posttransplantation cyclophosphamide given as GVHD prophylaxis. Samples from around 40 PTCy-treated patients and 15 to 20 related bone marrow donors of those patients were subjected to antigen receptor sequencing. Blood from every one of the approximately 36 PTCy patients who had 1-year posttransplant specimens underwent TRB sequencing. TRB sequencing was also done on up to 3 additional blood samples from 2 to 5.2 years after transplant in 3 patients, and on pretransplant blood from 4 patients. Because TRA and TRB clonality were tightly correlated in fewer than 10 samples, subsequent TCR analyses were focused on TRB only. Public TRB sequences were compared against a database of over 3,000 sequences linked to responses to pathogens, tumor antigens, self-antigens and alloantigens.

Broader findings and caveats from the paper: The TRB repertoires of T cells infiltrating skin or the GI tract showed only limited overlap with the TRB repertoires found in blood. Donor-recipient similarity was low at 1-2 months but increased during the first year, and donor CD8+ memory clones often dominated later blood repertoires. Across roughly 40 patients, recipient CMV seropositivity and CMV reactivation were highly associated with TRB clonality; PTCy diversity was similar to CNI/methotrexate controls.

Genomic DNA was used for TRB sequencing, which was performed with the immunoSEQ assay at survey resolution or with the hsTCRB kit. The authors' analysis ran thus. The immunoSEQ software handled initial read processing, and the LymphoSeq R package was used for repertoire analyses. Clonality was computed as 1 minus normalized Shannon entropy, and a Gini coefficient was also calculated for each TRB dataset. To infer phenotypes in unsorted samples, TRB sequences from sorted subsets of the recipient or donor were mapped onto unsorted samples from the same recipient. TCRdb re-hosts the immuneACCESS table, in-frame sequences only. Its copies lack some clones; in the studies checked, an unresolved V gene accounts for under half of them, and the cause for the rest is not known. Clonal size and the V and J genes are those of that table, whereas D and trimming came from the DNA. The sample table holds some 30,000 clones, of which around nine tenths were seen once. The biggest ten clones account for 0.09% to 0.12% of the sample.

The chain links TRBV7-3 with TRBJ2-1; 8 bases in the middle match TRBD1. This clonotype was sampled from a man aged 30 to 45 in good health and a related stem cell transplant donor. The sequencing input was naive CD4+ T cells sorted from blood. The CDR3 protein sequence reads: CASSALPGQAYNEQFF. The DNA sequence follows: TGTGCCAGCAGCGCACTACCGGGACAGGCTTACAATGAGCAGTTCTTC.